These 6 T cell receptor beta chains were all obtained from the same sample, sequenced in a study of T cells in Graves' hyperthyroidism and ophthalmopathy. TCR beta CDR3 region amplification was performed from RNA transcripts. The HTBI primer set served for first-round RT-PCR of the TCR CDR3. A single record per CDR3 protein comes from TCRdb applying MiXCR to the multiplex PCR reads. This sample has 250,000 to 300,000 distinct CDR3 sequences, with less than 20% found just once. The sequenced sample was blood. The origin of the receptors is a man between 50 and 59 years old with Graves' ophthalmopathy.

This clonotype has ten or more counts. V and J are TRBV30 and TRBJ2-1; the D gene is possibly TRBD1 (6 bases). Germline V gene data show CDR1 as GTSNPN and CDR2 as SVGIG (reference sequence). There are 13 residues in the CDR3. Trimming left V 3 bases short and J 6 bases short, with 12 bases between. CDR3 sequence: CAWSPSGVNEQFF. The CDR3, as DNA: TGTGCCTGGAGCCCCTCAGGGGTCAATGAGCAGTTCTTC.

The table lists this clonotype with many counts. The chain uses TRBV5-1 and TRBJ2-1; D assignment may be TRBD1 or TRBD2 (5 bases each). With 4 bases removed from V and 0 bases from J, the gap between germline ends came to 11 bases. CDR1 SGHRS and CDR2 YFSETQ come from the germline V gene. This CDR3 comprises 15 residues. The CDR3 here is CASSPGAISYNEQFF. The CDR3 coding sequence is TGCGCCAGCAGCCCCGGGGCAATCTCCTACAATGAGCAGTTCTTC. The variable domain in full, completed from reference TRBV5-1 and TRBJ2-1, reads KAGVTQTPRYLIKTRGQQVTLSCSPISGHRSVSWYQQTPGQGLQFLFEYFSETQRNKGNFPGRFSGRQFSNSRSEMNVSTLELGDSALYLCASSPGAISYNEQFFGPGTRLTVL.

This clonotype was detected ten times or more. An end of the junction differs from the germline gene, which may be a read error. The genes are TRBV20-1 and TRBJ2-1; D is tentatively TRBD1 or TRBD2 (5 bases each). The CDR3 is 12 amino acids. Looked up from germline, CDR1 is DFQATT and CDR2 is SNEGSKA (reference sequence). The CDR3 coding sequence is TGTTCGGGGCCGAGCTCCTACAATGAGCAGTTCTTC. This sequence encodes CSGPSSYNEQFF.

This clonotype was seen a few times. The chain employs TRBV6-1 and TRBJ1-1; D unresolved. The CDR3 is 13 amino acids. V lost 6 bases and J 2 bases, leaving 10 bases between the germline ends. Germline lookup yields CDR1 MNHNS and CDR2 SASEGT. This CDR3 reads CASRSDRNTEAFF. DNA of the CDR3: TGTGCCAGCAGGTCTGATCGCAACACTGAAGCTTTCTTT.

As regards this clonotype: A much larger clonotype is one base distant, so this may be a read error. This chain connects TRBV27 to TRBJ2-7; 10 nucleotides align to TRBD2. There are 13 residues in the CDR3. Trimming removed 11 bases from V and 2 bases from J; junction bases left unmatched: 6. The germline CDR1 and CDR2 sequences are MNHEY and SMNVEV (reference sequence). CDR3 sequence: CACRTSGAYEQYF. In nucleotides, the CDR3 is TGTGCCTGCCGGACTAGCGGAGCCTACGAGCAGTACTTC.

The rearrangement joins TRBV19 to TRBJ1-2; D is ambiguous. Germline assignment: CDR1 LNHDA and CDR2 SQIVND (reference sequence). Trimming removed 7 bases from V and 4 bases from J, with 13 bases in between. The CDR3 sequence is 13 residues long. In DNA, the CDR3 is TGTGCCAGTAATATGGATCGAGGCTATGGCTACACCTTC. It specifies CASNMDRGYGYTF. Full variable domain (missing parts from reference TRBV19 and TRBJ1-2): DGGITQSPKYLFRKEGQNVTLSCEQNLNHDAMYWYRQDPGQGLRLIYYSQIVNDFQKGDIAEGYSVSREKKESFPLTVTSAQKNPTAFYLCASNMDRGYGYTFGSGTRLTVV.